This paragraph covers one T cell receptor beta chain sequence. V shed 4 bases and J shed 2 bases, with 23 bases lying between them. Germline V gene data show CDR1 as ENHRY and CDR2 as SYGVKD. The CDR3 loop spans 18 amino acids. The data originate from a study of blood T cell repertoires in COVID-19. In the study overall: Specimens from acute and convalescent COVID-19 originated in the United States, Italy and Spain.

Enrollment of patients from Seattle took place during active infection, with longitudinal follow-up. TCRdb's table, derived via immunoSEQ multiplex PCR, lists solely in-frame clones and lacks some. The sample has 200,000 to 250,000 clones; approximately 88% are singletons. This clonotype originated in a woman aged 25 to 45 with COVID-19, enrolled during active disease. The rearrangement joins TRBV10-3 to TRBJ1-1, with D tentatively TRBD1 (5 bases). Sequenced sample: peripheral blood. This CDR3 is CAISGYGASGGKNTEAFF. The DNA of the CDR3 is TGTGCCATCAGTGGATACGGGGCCTCAGGAGGGAAAAACACTGAAGCTTTCTTT.